Below are 30 T cell receptor beta chains sequenced from a single sample in a study of human T cells and chemical hapten exposure. TCRdb redid the calling of the RACE reads with MiXCR, one entry per CDR3 protein. The sample includes 80,000 to 95,000 distinct CDR3 sequences, more than 9.5% of them seen just once. Time point of the sample: patch test 2, 6 weeks after DPC sensitization. Regarding treatment: therapeutic diphenylcyclopropenone sensitization with weekly scalp DPC. This specimen consisted of whole blood, obtained in connection with sensitization to the hapten diphenylcyclopropenone (DPC). These TCRs come from a man aged 40-49 years with alopecia areata. Some clones in this sample may be carry-over from other donors' samples.

The chain combines TRBV6-2 or TRBV6-3 with TRBJ2-1; D could derive from TRBD1 or TRBD2 (5 bases each). Trimming removed 5 bases at V and 11 bases at J, with 10 bases between. Germline lookup yields CDR1 MNHEY and CDR2 SVGEGT. The CDR3 consists of 11 residues. CDR3 bases: TGTGCCAGCAGTCCCGGGACGAAGCAGTTCTTC. This translates into CASSPGTKQFF.

The rearrangement joins TRBV5-1 to TRBJ2-6; D not resolved. Trimming stripped 1 base from V and 3 bases from J, with 8 bases between. Germline CDR1 reads SGHRS; CDR2 reads YFSETQ. The CDR3 consists of 15 residues. CDR3 sequence (DNA): TGCGCCAGCAGCTTGTCCCCCGGTGGGGCCAACGTCCTGACTTTC. It encodes CASSLSPGGANVLTF.

This clonotype has ten or more counts. This rearrangement joins TRBV7-2 to TRBJ2-3, with D hard to call. V was pared by 2 bases and J by 5 bases, with 8 bases between. Germline V gene data show CDR1 as SGHTA and CDR2 as FQGNSA. The CDR3 consists of 13 residues. In nucleotides, the CDR3 is TGTGCCAGCAGCTTAAACGCTCTAGATACGCAGTATTTT. Its translation is CASSLNALDTQYF.

The J gene is TRBJ2-1, the V gene TRBV2; D may be TRBD2 (6 bases). CDR3 length: 11 residues. In germline, CDR1 is SNHLY, CDR2 FYNNEI. V lost 5 bases, J lost 13 bases, and 12 bases lay in between. The CDR3, as DNA: TGTGCCAGCAGTTGGGCGGGATCCCAGTTCTTC. This encodes CASSWAGSQFF.

This clonotype was seen at least ten times. The CDR3 DNA sequence: TGCAGCGTTGTAGCGGGAGGGCCGACAGATACGCAGTATTTT. Its translation is CSVVAGGPTDTQYF. This rearrangement joins TRBV29-1 to TRBJ2-3; 11 bases agree with TRBD2. Germline V gives CDR1 SQVTM, CDR2 ANQGSEA. Trimming removed 4 bases from V and 3 bases from J; junction bases left unmatched: 3. CDR3 length equals 14 residues.

Of note for this clonotype: One end of the junction does not line up with germline, which may come from a read error. This chain joins TRBV28 and TRBJ2-7, with a weak D call TRBD2 (7 bases). This CDR3 has 11 amino acids. Per germline, CDR1 MDHEN and CDR2 SYDVKM. The CDR3 sequence is CASSSSGQRFF. The CDR3, as DNA: TGTGCCAGCAGTTCTAGCGGACAGAGATTTTTC. Filled out from reference TRBV28 and TRBJ2-7, the complete variable domain reads DVKVTQSSRYLVKRTGEKVFLECVQDMDHENMFWYRQDPGLGLRLIYFSYDVKMKEKGDIPEGYSVSREKKERFSLILESASTNQTSMYLCASSSSGQRFFGPGTRLTVT.

This clonotype was seen a few times. V gene TRBV6-2 or TRBV6-3 combines with J gene TRBJ1-1; TRBD1 agrees at 7 bases. Germline values: CDR1 MNHEY, CDR2 SVGEGT. The CDR3 is made up of 15 amino acids. V was pared by 2 bases and J by 2 bases, with 5 bases of the junction left unmatched. The CDR3 DNA follows: TGTGCCAGCAGTTACGCCGACAGGGCCAACACTGAAGCTTTCTTT. It specifies CASSYADRANTEAFF.

This rearrangement joins TRBV4-3 to TRBJ2-3, with TRBD1 as a possible D gene (6 bases). This CDR3 has 16 residues. With 2 bases removed from V and 4 bases from J, the gap between germline ends came to 16 bases. The germline gives CDR1 LGHNA, CDR2 YSLEER. The CDR3 DNA follows: TGCGCCAGCAGCCAAAACAGGGCAGTCTTCGCAGATACGCAGTATTTT. Amino acids: CASSQNRAVFADTQYF.

The V call is TRBV25-1, the J call TRBJ2-1; D unclear. CDR3 length: 14 residues. V lost 5 bases, J lost 5 bases, and 13 bases lay in between. Germline V gives CDR1 MGHDK, CDR2 SYGVNS. The CDR3 sequence: CASSPHPPNNEQFF. In nucleotides, the CDR3 is TGTGCCAGCAGTCCTCATCCCCCCAACAATGAGCAGTTCTTC.

The chain is built from TRBV9 and TRBJ2-1; 8 bases are a match to TRBD2. Unmatched junction bases numbered 7, after V lost 5 bases and J lost 3 bases. Germline assignment: CDR1 SGDLS and CDR2 YYNGEE. The CDR3 contains 15 residues. The CDR3 loop is CASSHTSGFYNEQFF. The CDR3 DNA sequence: TGTGCCAGCAGTCATACTAGCGGCTTCTACAATGAGCAGTTCTTC.

This clonotype was picked up a small number of times. J is TRBJ2-3 and V is TRBV7-2; D might be TRBD2 (6 bases). In germline, CDR1 is SGHTA, CDR2 FQGNSA. With 5 bases removed from V and 4 bases from J, the gap between germline ends came to 16 bases. The CDR3 is made up of 15 amino acids. CDR3 DNA: TGTGCCAGCAGCCCTGGCGGGATACGGTCAGATACGCAGTATTTT. Encoded protein: CASSPGGIRSDTQYF.

This clonotype has at least ten counts. This chain joins TRBV18 and TRBJ1-6, with unresolved D. Trimming pared 5 bases from V and 7 bases from J, leaving 3 bases between. CDR1 and CDR2 from the germline V gene are KGHSH and LQKENI. The CDR3 extends over 11 amino acids. The CDR3 coding sequence is TGTGCCAGCTCAGAAAATTCACCCCTCCACTTT. This codes for CASSENSPLHF.

V and J are TRBV24-1 and TRBJ2-1; D is possibly TRBD1 (6 bases). Germline-derived CDR1 and CDR2 are KGHDR and SFDVKD. CDR3 length: 15 residues. The V end lost 3 bases, the J end lost 3 bases, and 11 bases lay between the germline ends. In DNA form, the CDR3 reads TGTGCCACCAGTGATACAGGGAATATCTACAATGAGCAGTTCTTC. Protein sequence: CATSDTGNIYNEQFF.

This clonotype showed up just a few times. This rearrangement joins TRBV5-1 to TRBJ2-7, with no clear D. V was shortened by 0 bases and J by 2 bases, with 9 bases between the two germline ends. CDR1 SGHRS and CDR2 YFSETQ come from the germline V gene. This CDR3 is built from 14 residues. CDR3 DNA: TGCGCCAGCAGCTTGGCCAGATACCCCTACGAGCAGTACGTC. This encodes CASSLARYPYEQYV.

This clonotype was observed a handful of times. V is TRBV30 and J is TRBJ2-5; D is perhaps TRBD2 (7 bases). Trimming pared 3 bases from V and 5 bases from J, leaving 10 bases between. Per germline, CDR1 GTSNPN and CDR2 SVGIG (reference sequence). This CDR3 spans 12 amino acids. This CDR3 is CAWSGGPETQYF. In nucleotides, the CDR3 is TGTGCCTGGAGCGGGGGGCCGGAGACCCAGTACTTC.

In this sample, this clonotype turned up a few times. The rearrangement uses TRBV7-9 and TRBJ1-1; maybe TRBD1 (6 bases). Trimming stripped 5 bases from V and 3 bases from J, with 13 bases between. Germline CDR1 and CDR2: SEHNR and FQNEAQ (reference sequence). The CDR3 is 14 residues long. CDR3: CASSLRQADTEAFF. The CDR3 DNA is TGTGCCAGCAGCCTGAGACAGGCAGACACTGAAGCTTTCTTT.

This clonotype was detected only a few times. The chain is built from TRBV5-1 and TRBJ1-1; 9 bases agree with TRBD1. CDR3 length: 16 amino acids. Germline CDR1 and CDR2: SGHRS and YFSETQ. With 2 bases clipped from V and 4 bases from J, the junction kept 9 bases outside the gene matches. CDR3 sequence reads: CASSFSEDRGSTEAFF. Here the CDR3 DNA reads TGCGCCAGCAGCTTTTCGGAGGACAGGGGCAGCACTGAAGCTTTCTTT.

The chain couples TRBV29-1 to TRBJ2-7, with 8 bases fitting TRBD2. V was clipped by 4 bases and J by 2 bases; unmatched bases: 4. The CDR3 has 13 residues. From germline, CDR1 is SQVTM and CDR2 ANQGSEA. The CDR3 loop reads CSVAGGEAYEQYF. CDR3 DNA: TGCAGCGTTGCCGGGGGGGAAGCCTACGAGCAGTACTTC.

This clonotype appeared many times. V usage is TRBV7-9 and J usage is TRBJ2-3; 9 bases agree with TRBD2. V was clipped by 5 bases and J by 3 bases; unmatched bases: 6. CDR3 length: 15 amino acids. Germline-derived CDR1 and CDR2 are SEHNR and FQNEAQ (reference sequence). The CDR3 DNA is TGTGCCAGCAGCCCTCAGCGGGAGGTTACAGATACGCAGTATTTT. It codes for CASSPQREVTDTQYF.

CDR3 loop: CASSQDVSGVSTDTQYF. CDR3 nucleotide sequence: TGCGCCAGCAGCCAAGACGTTAGCGGAGTGAGCACAGATACGCAGTATTTT. This chain links TRBV4-3 with TRBJ2-3, with D perhaps matching TRBD2 (6 bases). CDR1 and CDR2 from the germline V gene are LGHNA and YSLEER. The CDR3 has 17 residues. The V gene lost 0 bases and the J gene lost 0 bases, with 13 bases spanning the gap.

The DNA of the CDR3 is TGTGCCAGCAGCCCGATAAGAGGGGACTCACCCGCGGGCTTTGACAATGAGCAGTTCTTC. Its translation: CASSPIRGDSPAGFDNEQFF. V and J are TRBV21-1 and TRBJ2-1; the tabulated D call, TRBD2, remains unverified against the DNA. TRBV21-1 is classified as a pseudogene. CDR3 length: 20 amino acids.

In DNA, the CDR3 is TGTGCCAGCAGCTTAGAGGCGGGGGATAATCAGCCCCAGCATTTT. Protein sequence: CASSLEAGDNQPQHF. The rearrangement joins TRBV7-9 to TRBJ1-5, with TRBD1 as a possible D gene (5 bases). Germline V CDR1 and CDR2: SEHNR, FQNEAQ (reference sequence). The V and J ends lost 1 base and 4 bases respectively, with 11 bases between them. The CDR3 is 15 residues long.

V and J are TRBV7-8 and TRBJ2-1; TRBD2 agrees at 7 bases. V was pared by 5 bases and J by 8 bases, with 6 bases of the junction left unmatched. Germline V CDR1 and CDR2: SGHVS, FQNEAQ. The CDR3 extends over 13 amino acids. Here the CDR3 reads CASSPSSGHEQFF. DNA for the CDR3: TGTGCCAGCAGCCCCTCTAGCGGACATGAGCAGTTCTTC.

Note on this clonotype: Since a much larger clone is just one base distant, this may be a read error. This chain links TRBV10-3 with TRBJ2-1; 9 bases line up with TRBD1. V dropped 6 bases and J dropped 10; count of bases not matched to a gene: 19. Looked up from germline, CDR1 is ENHRY and CDR2 is SYGVKD. The CDR3 contains 17 residues. The CDR3 coding sequence is TGTGCCATCAGAGAATCTGCGACAGGGGGTTCACGAGGCGAGCAGTTCTTC. The encoded protein is CAIRESATGGSRGEQFF.

The chain uses TRBV7-9 and TRBJ2-7; D tentatively reads TRBD1 or TRBD2 (5 bases each). CDR1 is SEHNR, CDR2 FQNEAQ, per germline (reference sequence). Trimming cost V 4 bases and J 4 bases, with 23 bases left between them. The CDR3 spans 17 residues. In DNA, the CDR3 is TGTGCCAGCAGCTCACGAGCGAGGGACGGAGATTATTACGAGCAGTACTTC. Its protein product is CASSSRARDGDYYEQYF.

This clonotype was seen more than once but under ten times. The chain carries TRBV29-1 and TRBJ1-2; D is ambiguous. Germline V CDR1 and CDR2: SQVTM, ANQGSEA. V lost 7 bases to trimming and J lost 8 bases, with 17 bases between them. The CDR3 loop spans 12 amino acids. The CDR3 reads CSAVGPQRGYTF. The CDR3 bases are TGCAGCGCTGTTGGGCCCCAGAGAGGCTACACCTTC.

This clonotype was seen more than once but under ten times. CDR3 loop: CASSEYVAGGRVSGELFF. CDR3 nucleotide sequence: TGTGCCAGCAGTGAATATGTAGCGGGAGGCAGGGTCTCCGGGGAGCTGTTTTTT. The chain is built from TRBV25-1 and TRBJ2-2; 10 bases match TRBD2. Trimming took 0 bases from V and 6 from J; bases not matched to a gene: 10. This CDR3 region has 18 residues. Germline V gene lookup returns CDR1 MGHDK and CDR2 SYGVNS.

V and J are TRBV29-1 and TRBJ1-1, with TRBD1 as a possible D gene (5 bases). CDR1 and CDR2 (germline): SQVTM, ANQGSEA. Trimming cost V 5 bases and J 4 bases, with 11 bases left between them. The CDR3 contains 12 residues. CDR3 sequence reads: CSVLGGSTEAFF. As DNA, the CDR3 is TGCAGCGTTCTTGGGGGAAGCACTGAAGCTTTCTTT.

This clonotype has a handful of counts. This chain links TRBV19 with TRBJ2-7, with D unclear. This CDR3 has 14 residues. From germline, CDR1 is LNHDA and CDR2 SQIVND (reference sequence). The V gene lost 0 bases and the J gene lost 2 bases, with 8 bases spanning the gap. CDR3 protein: CASSIEGGTYEQYF. CDR3 bases: TGTGCCAGTAGTATAGAAGGCGGAACCTACGAGCAGTACTTC.

The chain employs TRBV30 and TRBJ2-3; no definite D call. The V end lost 6 bases, the J end lost 11 bases, and 21 bases lay between the germline ends. The CDR3 spans 13 residues. Germline values: CDR1 GTSNPN, CDR2 SVGIG (reference sequence). In DNA form, the CDR3 reads TGTGCCTGCCTTCTGTCGAGACCAGGAATGCAGTATTTT. The encoded protein is CACLLSRPGMQYF. The full variable domain, with the rest looked up from reference TRBV30 and TRBJ2-3, is SQTIHQWPATLVQPVGSPLSLECTVEGTSNPNLYWYRQAAGRGLQLLFYSVGIGQISSEVPQNLSASRPQDRQFILSSKKLLLSDSGFYLCACLLSRPGMQYFGPGTRLTVL.